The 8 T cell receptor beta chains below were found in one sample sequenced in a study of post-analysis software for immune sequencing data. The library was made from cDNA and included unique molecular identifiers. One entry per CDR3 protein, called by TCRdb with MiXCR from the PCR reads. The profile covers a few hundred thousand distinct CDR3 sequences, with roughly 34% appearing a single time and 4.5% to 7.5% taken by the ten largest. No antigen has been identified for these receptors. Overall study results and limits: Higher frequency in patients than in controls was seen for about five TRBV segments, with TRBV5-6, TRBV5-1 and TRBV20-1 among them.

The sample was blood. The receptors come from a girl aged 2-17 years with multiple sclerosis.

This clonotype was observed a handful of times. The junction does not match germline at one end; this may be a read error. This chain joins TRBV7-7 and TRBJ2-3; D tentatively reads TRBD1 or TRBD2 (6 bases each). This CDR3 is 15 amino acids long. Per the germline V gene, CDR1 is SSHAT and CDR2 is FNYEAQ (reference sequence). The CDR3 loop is CASSPSKGGGDTQYF. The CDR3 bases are TGTGCTAGCAGCCCAAGCAAGGGGGGAGGAGATACGCAGTATTTT.

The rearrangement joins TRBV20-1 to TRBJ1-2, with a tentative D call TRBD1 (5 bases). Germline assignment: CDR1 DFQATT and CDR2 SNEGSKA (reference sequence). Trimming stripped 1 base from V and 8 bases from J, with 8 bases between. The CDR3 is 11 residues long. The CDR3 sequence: CSARGQGGYTF. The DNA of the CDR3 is TGCAGTGCTAGAGGGCAGGGAGGCTACACCTTC.

The CDR3 spells CASSPVDDTQYF. CDR3 DNA sequence: TGTGCCAGCTCACCAGTCGACGATACGCAGTATTTT. The chain has TRBV18 and TRBJ2-3; D gene unclear. This CDR3 region has 12 residues. The germline V gene has CDR1 KGHSH and CDR2 LQKENI. With 2 bases removed from V and 6 bases from J, the gap between germline ends came to 6 bases.

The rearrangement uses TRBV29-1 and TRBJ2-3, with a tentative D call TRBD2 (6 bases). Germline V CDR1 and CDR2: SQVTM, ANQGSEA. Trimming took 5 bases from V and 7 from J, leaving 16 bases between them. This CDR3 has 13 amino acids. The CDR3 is CSVRTTALNTQYF. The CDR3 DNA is TGCAGCGTTAGGACTACGGCCCTTAATACGCAGTATTTT.

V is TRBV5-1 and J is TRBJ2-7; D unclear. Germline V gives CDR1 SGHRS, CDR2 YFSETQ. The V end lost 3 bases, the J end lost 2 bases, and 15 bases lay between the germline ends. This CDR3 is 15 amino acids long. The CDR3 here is CASSSFPDKAYEQYF. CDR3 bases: TGCGCCAGCAGCTCCTTTCCAGACAAGGCCTACGAGCAGTACTTC.

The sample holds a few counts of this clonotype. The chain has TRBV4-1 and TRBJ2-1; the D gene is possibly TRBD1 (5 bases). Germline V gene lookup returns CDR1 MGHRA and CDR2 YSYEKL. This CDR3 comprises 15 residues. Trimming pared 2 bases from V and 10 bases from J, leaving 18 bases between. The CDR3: CASSQYEWGGEEQFF. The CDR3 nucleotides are TGCGCCAGCAGCCAATATGAGTGGGGCGGTGAGGAGCAGTTCTTC.

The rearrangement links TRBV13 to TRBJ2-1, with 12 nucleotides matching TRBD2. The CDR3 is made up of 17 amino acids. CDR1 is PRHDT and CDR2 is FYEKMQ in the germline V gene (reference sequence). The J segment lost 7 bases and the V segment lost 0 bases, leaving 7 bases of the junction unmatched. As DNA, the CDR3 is TGTGCCAGCAGCTTAGGAGTGCTAGCGGGGGGGAAAAATGAGCAGTTCTTC. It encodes CASSLGVLAGGKNEQFF.

CDR3 protein: CASSLEAEETQYF. The CDR3 region has the DNA TGTGCCAGCAGCTTAGAGGCAGAAGAGACCCAGTACTTC. The V and J genes are TRBV7-8 and TRBJ2-5; D unresolved. CDR1 is SGHVS and CDR2 is FQNEAQ in the germline V gene. The CDR3 is 13 residues long. Deletions cut 1 base from V and 3 bases from J, with 6 bases between.